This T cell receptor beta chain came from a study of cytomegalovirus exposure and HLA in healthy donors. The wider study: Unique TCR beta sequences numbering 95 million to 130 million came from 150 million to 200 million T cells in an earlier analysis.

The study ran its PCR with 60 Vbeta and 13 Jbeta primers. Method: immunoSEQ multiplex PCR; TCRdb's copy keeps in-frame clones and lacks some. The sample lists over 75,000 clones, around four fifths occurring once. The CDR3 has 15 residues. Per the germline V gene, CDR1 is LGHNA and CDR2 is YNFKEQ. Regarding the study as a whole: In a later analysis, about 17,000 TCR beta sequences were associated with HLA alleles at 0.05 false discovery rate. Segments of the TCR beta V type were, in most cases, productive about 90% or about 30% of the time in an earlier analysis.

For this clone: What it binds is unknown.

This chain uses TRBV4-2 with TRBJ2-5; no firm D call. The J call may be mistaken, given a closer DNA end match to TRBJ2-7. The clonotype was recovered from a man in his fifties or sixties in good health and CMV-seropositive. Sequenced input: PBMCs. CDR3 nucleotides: TGTGCCAGCAGCCAAGGTCGCTCGAGCTCCTACGAGCAGTACTTC. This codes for CASSQGRSSSYEQYF.